These 21 T cell receptor beta chains share one sample of origin, sequenced in a study of cytomegalovirus exposure and HLA in healthy donors. The PCR had 60 Vbeta and 13 Jbeta primers. Produced via immunoSEQ multiplex PCR; TCRdb's table is partial and in-frame only. The data contain under 200,000 clones, almost 75% of them singletons. The sequenced material came from PBMCs. Receptor source: a woman between 18 and 29 years old in good health and CMV-seropositive.

Details on this clone: An end of the junction differs from the germline gene, which may be a read error. The genes are TRBV4-1 and TRBJ2-3; 9 positions agree with TRBD2. This CDR3 comprises 17 residues. Per germline, CDR1 MGHRA and CDR2 YSYEKL. In DNA form, the CDR3 reads TGCGCCAGCAGCCAAGAGCCGGCAGCGGGGGGCACAGATATGCAGTATTTT. Translation gives CASSQEPAAGGTDMQYF.

This clone has a single count. The V call is TRBV2, the J call TRBJ2-7; possibly TRBD1 for D (5 bases). Germline V lookup: CDR1 SNHLY, CDR2 FYNNEI. The CDR3 loop spans 15 amino acids. The V end was cut by 6 bases, the J end by 0 bases, with 15 bases between. CDR3 nucleotides: TGTGCCAGCAGCTGGGGCCAGGGTATCTCCTACGAGCAGTACTTC. It translates to CASSWGQGISYEQYF.

The rearrangement joins TRBV18 to TRBJ1-1; 9 bases match TRBD1. The CDR3 totals 12 residues. Germline V CDR1 and CDR2: KGHSH, LQKENI. V dropped 5 bases and J dropped 7; count of bases not matched to a gene: 2. CDR3 sequence (DNA): TGTGCCAGCTCAAGGACAGGGGATGAAGCTTTCTTT. As protein: CASSRTGDEAFF.

The chain joins TRBV6-4 to TRBJ2-1, with TRBD2 identical over 8 bases. This CDR3 is 15 amino acids long. The junction had 1 base not matched to a gene; V was cut back by 0 bases and J by 3 bases. CDR1 is MRHNA and CDR2 is SNTAGT in the germline V gene. CDR3 loop: CASSDSSGDYNEQFF. CDR3 DNA: TGTGCCAGCAGTGACTCTAGCGGGGACTACAATGAGCAGTTCTTC.

In this sample, this clone turned up a few times. A read error may produce the germline difference seen at one junction end. The V gene is TRBV7-7, the J gene TRBJ2-5, with a tentative D call TRBD2 (6 bases). The CDR3 is made up of 14 amino acids. Looked up from germline, CDR1 is SSHAT and CDR2 is FNYEAQ (reference sequence). The CDR3 is CASSARDRGETQYF. Here the CDR3 DNA reads TGTGCTAGCAGCGCCCGGGACCGGGGGGAGACCCAGTACTTC.

Here the CDR3 reads CATQEGSGTGDGRSNQPQHF. The CDR3, as DNA: TGCGCCACCCAGGAGGGATCCGGGACAGGGGACGGTCGGAGCAATCAGCCCCAGCATTTT. The chain combines TRBV4-3 with TRBJ1-5, with 10 bases lining up with TRBD1. This CDR3 is built from 20 residues. J lost 1 base, V lost 10 bases, and 22 bases had no gene match. CDR1 and CDR2 (germline): LGHNA, YSLEER.

The chain links TRBV5-1 to TRBJ2-2; 14 bases match TRBD2. With V trimmed by 4 bases and J by 6 bases, 8 bases remained unmatched. CDR1 and CDR2 (germline): SGHRS, YFSETQ. The CDR3 runs 17 residues. The CDR3: CASSETSGGDSPGELFF. As DNA, the CDR3 is TGCGCCAGCAGCGAGACTAGCGGGGGGGATTCTCCCGGGGAGCTGTTTTTT.

The V and J genes are TRBV9 and TRBJ2-7, with D tentatively TRBD1 (6 bases). Germline V lookup: CDR1 SGDLS, CDR2 YYNGEE. The V end was cut by 0 bases, the J end by 2 bases, with 12 bases between. The CDR3 totals 15 residues. This CDR3 reads CASSVEGVPPYEQYF. As DNA, the CDR3 is TGTGCCAGCAGCGTAGAGGGGGTCCCCCCCTACGAGCAGTACTTC.

Here the CDR3 reads CASSPGSLTSDTQYF. In nucleotides, the CDR3 is TGTGCCAGCAGCCCCGGGTCTTTAACATCAGATACGCAGTATTTT. The chain couples TRBV11-3 to TRBJ2-3; D remains unclear. The CDR3 contains 15 residues. The germline CDR1 and CDR2 sequences are SGHNT and YENEEA. Trimming cost V 5 bases and J 4 bases, with 16 bases left between them.

The chain uses TRBV9 and TRBJ2-2; maybe TRBD1 (6 bases). The germline gives CDR1 SGDLS, CDR2 YYNGEE. This CDR3 region has 12 residues. V was cut by 5 bases and J by 4 bases, with 6 bases left in between. The CDR3 DNA reads TGTGCCAGCAGGGACAGCACCGGGGAGCTGTTTTTT. Translating gives CASRDSTGELFF. The full variable domain, in which reference TRBV9 and TRBJ2-2 provide the parts outside the CDR3, is DSGVTQTPKHLITATGQRVTLRCSPRSGDLSVYWYQQSLDQGLQFLIQYYNGEERAKGNILERFSAQQFPDLHSELNLSSLELGDSALYFCASRDSTGELFFGEGSRLTVL.

As to this clone: Germline is not matched at one junction end, which may reflect a read error. The V call is TRBV5-1, the J call TRBJ1-1, with D unresolved. The CDR3 runs to 13 residues. In germline, CDR1 is SGHRS, CDR2 YFSETQ. DNA of the CDR3: TGCGCCAGCAGCTTGGGGCAGAACGCTGAAGCTTTCTTT. Translation: CASSLGQNAEAFF.

The chain combines TRBV19 with TRBJ1-1, with D perhaps TRBD1 (6 bases). V lost 8 bases and J 8 bases, leaving 18 bases between the germline ends. This CDR3 comprises 13 residues. CDR1 and CDR2 (germline): LNHDA, SQIVND (reference sequence). CDR3 bases: TGTGCCAGTCAAATTTTCGGCCAGGGGGAAGCTTTCTTT. This gives the protein CASQIFGQGEAFF.

The chain employs TRBV9 and TRBJ2-7, with 7 bases fitting TRBD2. CDR1 and CDR2 from the germline V gene are SGDLS and YYNGEE. The CDR3 covers 14 residues. The trim removed 0 bases at V and 3 bases at J, leaving 3 bases unmatched. CDR3 amino acids: CASSVAGGGYEQYF. The CDR3 DNA reads TGTGCCAGCAGCGTAGCTGGCGGGGGCTACGAGCAGTACTTC.

The chain carries TRBV5-1 and TRBJ2-3, with 8 bases matching TRBD2. V lost 0 bases and J lost 4; bases outside the gene matches: 10. Germline assignment: CDR1 SGHRS and CDR2 YFSETQ. This CDR3 region has 17 residues. CDR3 sequence reads: CASSLVSAGGGADTQYF. DNA for the CDR3: TGCGCCAGCAGCTTGGTCTCGGCGGGGGGAGGTGCAGATACGCAGTATTTT.

This chain links TRBV9 with TRBJ2-2; D call uncertain. The V end was cut by 6 bases, the J end by 2 bases, with 8 bases between. This CDR3 contains 13 residues. Germline CDR1 is SGDLS and CDR2 is YYNGEE. CDR3 region: CASTSLNTGELFF. The CDR3 coding sequence is TGTGCCAGCACCTCCCTTAACACCGGGGAGCTGTTTTTT. The full variable domain, in which reference TRBV9 and TRBJ2-2 provide the parts outside the CDR3, is DSGVTQTPKHLITATGQRVTLRCSPRSGDLSVYWYQQSLDQGLQFLIQYYNGEERAKGNILERFSAQQFPDLHSELNLSSLELGDSALYFCASTSLNTGELFFGEGSRLTVL.

The chain recombines TRBV6-6 with TRBJ2-2; D might be TRBD2 (5 bases). The CDR3 covers 15 residues. Germline CDR1 is MNHNY and CDR2 is SVGAGI (reference sequence). V was trimmed by 7 bases and J by 2 bases, leaving 14 bases between them. This CDR3 reads CASTLRAGNTGELFF. CDR3 bases: TGTGCCAGCACCCTGAGGGCAGGAAACACCGGGGAGCTGTTTTTT.

The chain is built from TRBV29-1 and TRBJ1-1, with 7 bases aligning to TRBD1. The germline V gene has CDR1 SQVTM and CDR2 ANQGSEA. CDR3 length: 15 residues. J was trimmed by 6 bases and V by 4 bases; bases with no gene match: 14. DNA of the CDR3: TGCAGCGTTGCCCGTGGGGACAGAAGAGGGGCTGAAGCTTTCTTT. Its protein is CSVARGDRRGAEAFF.

The rearrangement uses TRBV4-3 and TRBJ2-5; weak D call: TRBD2 (5 bases). The end of the DNA aligns better with TRBJ2-7, so the J call may be wrong. Germline lookup yields CDR1 LGHNA and CDR2 YSLEER. CDR3 length equals 15 residues. The CDR3 loop is CASSQDRGVRYEQYF. CDR3 nucleotide sequence: TGCGCCAGCAGCCAAGATCGGGGAGTACGCTACGAGCAGTACTTC.

The chain joins TRBV5-5 to TRBJ2-2, with D perhaps matching TRBD2 (6 bases). Germline V gives CDR1 SGHKS, CDR2 YYEKEE (reference sequence). The CDR3 is 16 residues long. The ends were cut back, 1 base at V and 1 base at J, with 11 bases in the middle. The CDR3 loop reads CASSLHGGENTGELFF. The CDR3 DNA is TGTGCCAGCAGCTTGCACGGGGGTGAGAACACCGGGGAGCTGTTTTTT.

This chain joins TRBV5-8 and TRBJ2-2; 7 nucleotides line up with TRBD1. V trimming: 3 bases; J trimming: 3 bases; junction bases outside the gene matches: 14. Germline V gene lookup returns CDR1 SGHTS and CDR2 YDEGEE. The CDR3 has 18 amino acids. The CDR3 nucleotides read TGTGCCAGCAGCTCCACACGGTTTACAGGGGAAGACACCGGGGAGCTGTTTTTT. Translated: CASSSTRFTGEDTGELFF.

The chain links TRBV20-1 to TRBJ2-1; D remains ambiguous. CDR1 is DFQATT and CDR2 is SNEGSKA in the germline V gene (reference sequence). V shed 5 bases and J shed 6 bases, with 8 bases lying between them. The CDR3 length is 11 residues. The CDR3, as DNA: TGCAGTGCTGGCCGTTTCAATGAGCAGTTCTTC. Translated, it gives CSAGRFNEQFF.